The rows below give T cell receptor beta chains drawn from one sample of a study of early stage breast cancer tumors. Only in-frame clones appear in the TCRdb table, and some are missing; sequencing was by immunoSEQ multiplex PCR. The sample lists some 75,000 clones, around 80% seen once, with roughly 3% in the top ten. The material sequenced was blood. Receptors originate from a person aged 60 to 70 with breast cancer. Each CDR3 is given with its conserved first and last residue. D genes are given only for firm matches. Clone sizes are given selectively: once, few, many, or a class where the clone is expanded.

d_call j_call v_call clone_size cdr3_aa cdr3_nt
NA TRBJ2-2 TRBV5-6 few CASSLLATGELFF TGTGCCAGCAGCTTGCTAGCTACCGGGGAGCTGTTTTTT
NA TRBJ1-2 TRBV28 few CASTTSPGNYGYTF TGTGCCAGCACCACGAGCCCAGGGAACTATGGCTACACCTTC
NA TRBJ2-7 TRBV21-1 NA CATGTGSEQYF TGTGCCACTGGGACAGGGTCTGAGCAGTACTTC
TRBD2 TRBJ2-3 TRBV19 NA CASSFSLAGPDTQYF TGTGCCAGTAGTTTCTCACTAGCGGGGCCAGATACGCAGTATTTT
TRBD1 TRBJ2-1 TRBV30 NA CACKQGWYSYNEQFF TGTGCCTGCAAACAGGGGTGGTACTCCTACAATGAGCAGTTCTTC
NA TRBJ2-3 TRBV5-1 few CASSLARDTQYF TGCGCCAGCAGCTTGGCCCGGGATACGCAGTATTTT
NA TRBJ2-5 TRBV7-9 NA CASTEGTHQETQYF TGTGCCAGCACGGAGGGGACGCACCAAGAGACCCAGTACTTC
TRBD2 TRBJ2-3 TRBV15 NA CATSTWTSGRTDTQYF TGTGCCACCAGCACTTGGACTAGCGGGAGGACAGATACGCAGTATTTT
TRBD1 TRBJ2-2 TRBV5-5 NA CASSIGQGWELFF TGTGCCAGCAGCATTGGACAGGGCTGGGAGCTGTTTTTT
NA TRBJ2-7 TRBV5-1 NA CASSRSLVVGYEQYF TGCGCCAGCAGCCGATCCCTGGTGGTGGGCTACGAGCAGTACTTC
NA TRBJ1-2 TRBV28 few CASRLPGGGYTF TGTGCCAGCAGACTCCCGGGGGGTGGCTACACCTTC
NA TRBJ1-5 TRBV18 NA CASSPGDSNQPQHF TGTGCCAGCTCACCTGGGGATAGCAATCAGCCCCAGCATTTT
NA TRBJ2-2 TRBV19 NA CASRSDGTLFTGELFF TGTGCCAGTAGATCCGACGGGACGCTTTTCACCGGGGAGCTGTTTTTT
TRBD2 TRBJ2-1 TRBV5-4 few CASTPGLGNEQFF TGTGCCAGCACTCCGGGACTAGGAAATGAGCAGTTCTTC
NA TRBJ1-2 TRBV4-1 once CASSQEERGSNYGYTF TGCGCCAGCAGCCAAGAAGAACGAGGTTCTAACTATGGCTACACCTTC
NA TRBJ2-5 TRBV28 NA CASRRQETQYF TGTGCCTCCAGGAGACAAGAGACCCAGTACTTC
NA TRBJ1-2 TRBV2 few CASSEVGGGYTF TGTGCCAGCAGTGAAGTCGGAGGAGGCTACACCTTC
TRBD1 TRBJ2-2 TRBV5-1 NA CASSKPGQYTGELFF TGCGCCAGCAGCAAGCCGGGACAGTACACCGGGGAGCTGTTTTTT
NA TRBJ1-5 TRBV18 NA CASSLIRPDSYSNQPQHF TGTGCCAGCTCACTGATACGGCCGGACAGTTATAGCAATCAGCCCCAGCATTTT